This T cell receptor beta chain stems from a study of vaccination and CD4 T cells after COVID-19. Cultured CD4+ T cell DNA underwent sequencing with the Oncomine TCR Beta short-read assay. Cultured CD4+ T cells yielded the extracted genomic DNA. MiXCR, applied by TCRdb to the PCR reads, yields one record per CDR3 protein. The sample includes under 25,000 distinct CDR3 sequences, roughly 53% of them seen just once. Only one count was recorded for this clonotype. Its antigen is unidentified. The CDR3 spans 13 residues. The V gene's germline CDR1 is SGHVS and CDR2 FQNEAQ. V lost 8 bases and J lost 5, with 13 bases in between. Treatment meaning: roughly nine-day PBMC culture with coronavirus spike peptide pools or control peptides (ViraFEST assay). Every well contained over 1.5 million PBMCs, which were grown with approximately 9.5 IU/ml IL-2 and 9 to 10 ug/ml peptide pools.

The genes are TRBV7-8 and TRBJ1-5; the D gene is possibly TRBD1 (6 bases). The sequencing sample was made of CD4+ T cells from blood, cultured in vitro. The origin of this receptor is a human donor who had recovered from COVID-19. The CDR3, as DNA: TGTGCCAGCCAACAGGGAACCTATCAGCCCCAGCATTTT. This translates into CASQQGTYQPQHF.